What follows are 18 T cell receptor beta chains derived from one specimen sequenced in a study of CD4 T cells in relation to SARS-CoV-2 and coronaviruses. The repertoire was sequenced with immunoSEQ multiplex PCR; TCRdb's copy has only in-frame clones and lacks some. Of around 54,000 clones in the sample, approximately 90% were seen once. Sequenced input: naive CD4+ T cells from PBMCs. Subset meaning: naive CD4+ T cells isolated by negative enrichment. All receptors derive from an adult with COVID-19.

J is TRBJ1-1 and V is TRBV28; no clear D. Trimming pared 5 bases from V and 5 bases from J, leaving 15 bases between. Germline CDR1 reads MDHEN; CDR2 reads SYDVKM. The length of the CDR3 is 14 residues. CDR3 nucleotides: TGTGCCAGCAGTCGGGCCGGCGCAGGAACTGAAGCTTTCTTT. This sequence encodes CASSRAGAGTEAFF. The whole variable domain, filled in from reference TRBV28 and TRBJ1-1, reads DVKVTQSSRYLVKRTGEKVFLECVQDMDHENMFWYRQDPGLGLRLIYFSYDVKMKEKGDIPEGYSVSREKKERFSLILESASTNQTSMYLCASSRAGAGTEAFFGQGTRLTVV.

This clone was detected a few times. This chain joins TRBV30 and TRBJ1-6; no definite D call. Germline assignment: CDR1 GTSNPN and CDR2 SVGIG (reference sequence). The CDR3 covers 15 residues. Trimming took 0 bases from V and 4 from J, leaving 10 bases between them. CDR3: CAWSVSRGYNSPLHF. The CDR3 DNA reads as TGTGCCTGGAGTGTTAGTAGAGGGTATAATTCACCCCTCCACTTT.

This rearrangement joins TRBV19 to TRBJ2-2; no reliable D call. V lost 2 bases and J lost 7, with 8 bases in between. The CDR3 loop spans 13 amino acids. Looked up from germline, CDR1 is LNHDA and CDR2 is SQIVND (reference sequence). This CDR3 is CASSITLGGELFF. In DNA form, the CDR3 reads TGTGCCAGTAGTATAACCCTAGGCGGGGAGCTGTTTTTT.

The V and J genes are TRBV7-8 and TRBJ2-7; 8 nucleotides align to TRBD2. Germline assignment: CDR1 SGHVS and CDR2 FQNEAQ. V dropped 6 bases and J dropped 0; count of bases not matched to a gene: 7. The CDR3 is 15 residues long. The CDR3 is CASSFTGTSSYEQYF. CDR3 sequence (DNA): TGTGCCAGCAGTTTCACCGGGACTAGCTCCTACGAGCAGTACTTC. Full variable domain (outside the CDR3, taken from reference TRBV7-8 and TRBJ2-7): GAGVSQSPRYKVAKRGQDVALRCDPISGHVSLFWYQQALGQGPEFLTYFQNEAQLDKSGLPSDRFFAERPEGSVSTLKIQRTQQEDSAVYLCASSFTGTSSYEQYFGPGTRLTVT.

The gene calls are TRBV19 and TRBJ2-1; 9 bases match TRBD2. The CDR3 runs 16 residues. Trimming removed 4 bases from V and 8 bases from J; junction bases left unmatched: 12. Per germline, CDR1 LNHDA and CDR2 SQIVND (reference sequence). The CDR3 here is CASSTPPSGTRDEQFF. The CDR3 DNA reads as TGTGCCAGTAGTACGCCACCTAGCGGGACGCGGGATGAGCAGTTCTTC.

The chain joins TRBV25-1 to TRBJ1-2; D not certain. The V end was cut by 3 bases, the J end by 5 bases, with 10 bases between. This CDR3 comprises 13 residues. Germline V lookup: CDR1 MGHDK, CDR2 SYGVNS. CDR3 sequence reads: CASSDETFYGYTF. The CDR3 DNA sequence: TGTGCCAGCAGTGACGAGACTTTTTATGGCTACACCTTC.

Here the CDR3 reads CASSTAIIPSGTGRYEQYF. The DNA for the CDR3 is TGTGCCAGCAGCACCGCGATCATCCCATCCGGGACAGGGCGTTACGAGCAGTACTTC. V gene TRBV13 combines with J gene TRBJ2-7, with 9 nucleotides matching TRBD1. The CDR3 totals 19 residues. J was trimmed by 4 bases and V by 5 bases; bases with no gene match: 21. Looked up from germline, CDR1 is PRHDT and CDR2 is FYEKMQ (reference sequence).

The V call is TRBV20-1, the J call TRBJ2-1; no clear D. Trimming shortened V by 3 bases and J by 7 bases, and 19 bases separated the two germline ends. The length of the CDR3 is 15 residues. Germline assignment: CDR1 DFQATT and CDR2 SNEGSKA (reference sequence). As DNA, the CDR3 is TGCAGTGCTAGTAAGGACCCCGGAGACTCTAATGAGCAGTTCTTC. Its protein is CSASKDPGDSNEQFF.

V usage is TRBV5-1 and J usage is TRBJ2-7, with TRBD1 matching 8 bases. The CDR3 totals 15 residues. Germline assignment: CDR1 SGHRS and CDR2 YFSETQ. The V segment lost 4 bases and the J segment 2 bases; nucleotides outside the gene matches: 8. The CDR3 region is CASSTWTGRTYEQYF. The CDR3 DNA is TGCGCCAGCAGCACATGGACAGGGCGGACCTACGAGCAGTACTTC.

The chain employs TRBV9 and TRBJ2-3; D remains ambiguous. The CDR3 consists of 14 residues. The V and J ends lost 2 bases and 1 base respectively, with 8 bases between them. Germline V CDR1 and CDR2: SGDLS, YYNGEE. The CDR3: CASSVRFGTDTQYF. The DNA for the CDR3 is TGTGCCAGCAGCGTCAGATTTGGCACAGATACGCAGTATTTT. Supplemented by reference TRBV9 and TRBJ2-3, the full variable domain reads DSGVTQTPKHLITATGQRVTLRCSPRSGDLSVYWYQQSLDQGLQFLIQYYNGEERAKGNILERFSAQQFPDLHSELNLSSLELGDSALYFCASSVRFGTDTQYFGPGTRLTVL.

The gene calls are TRBV27 and TRBJ2-7, with TRBD1 matching over 11 bases. The CDR3 loop spans 15 amino acids. Trimming took 5 bases from V and 4 from J; bases not matched to a gene: 7. Germline CDR1 MNHEY, CDR2 SMNVEV (reference sequence). The CDR3 DNA reads as TGTGCCAGCAGTCCGTGGACAGGGGGCATGTACGAGCAGTACTTC. Its translation is CASSPWTGGMYEQYF.

The chain links TRBV7-3 to TRBJ2-5, with 12 bases matching TRBD2. CDR1 and CDR2 from the germline V gene are SGHTA and FQGTGA. V gave up 5 bases and J gave up 6 bases; unmatched junction bases: 7. The CDR3 totals 15 residues. CDR3 coding DNA: TGTGCCAGCAGCGACCCGACTAGCGGGAGTAAGACCCAGTACTTC. Translated: CASSDPTSGSKTQYF.

The chain is built from TRBV27 and TRBJ2-5, with D maybe TRBD2 (6 bases). CDR3 length: 13 residues. Looked up from germline, CDR1 is MNHEY and CDR2 is SMNVEV (reference sequence). Trimming removed 2 bases at V and 7 bases at J, with 11 bases between. CDR3 region: CASSLGLGGTQYF. The CDR3 DNA reads as TGTGCCAGCAGTTTAGGGTTGGGGGGGACCCAGTACTTC.

The chain combines TRBV7-8 with TRBJ2-7, with 7 bases lining up with TRBD1. Germline CDR1 reads SGHVS; CDR2 reads FQNEAQ. V gave up 4 bases and J gave up 5 bases; unmatched junction bases: 8. CDR3 length equals 14 residues. CDR3 amino acids: CASSSTGMGNEQYF. CDR3 nucleotides: TGTGCCAGCAGCTCGACAGGGATGGGGAACGAGCAGTACTTC.

The chain has TRBV6-5 and TRBJ1-4; D not certain. Trimming took 4 bases from V and 8 from J, leaving 8 bases between them. This CDR3 has 12 amino acids. Germline CDR1 is MNHEY and CDR2 is SVGAGI. Here the CDR3 reads CASSSTDEKLFF. The DNA of the CDR3 is TGTGCCAGCAGTTCGACCGACGAAAAACTGTTTTTT.

The V call is TRBV30, the J call TRBJ2-7; 9 nucleotides align to TRBD2. Germline values: CDR1 GTSNPN, CDR2 SVGIG (reference sequence). The CDR3 is 14 amino acids. The V segment lost 2 bases and the J segment 4 bases; nucleotides outside the gene matches: 6. CDR3 loop: CAWSLGLAGYEQYF. The DNA for the CDR3 is TGTGCCTGGAGTTTGGGACTAGCTGGATACGAGCAGTACTTC.

The chain recombines TRBV7-9 with TRBJ2-7; 7 bases are a match to TRBD1. Trimming removed 5 bases from V and 6 bases from J; junction bases left unmatched: 4. The V gene's germline CDR1 is SEHNR and CDR2 FQNEAQ (reference sequence). The CDR3 totals 12 residues. The CDR3 bases are TGTGCCAGCAGCAATCAGGGGGTCGAGCAGTACTTC. It encodes CASSNQGVEQYF.

This chain connects TRBV2 to TRBJ2-5, with TRBD2 identical over 9 bases. The J segment lost 2 bases and the V segment lost 2 bases, leaving 18 bases of the junction unmatched. The length of the CDR3 is 20 residues. CDR1 is SNHLY and CDR2 is FYNNEI in the germline V gene. The CDR3 sequence: CASSERSPGFSGSRQETQYF. CDR3 nucleotides: TGTGCCAGCAGTGAAAGGAGCCCGGGGTTTAGCGGGAGTAGACAAGAGACCCAGTACTTC.